This T cell receptor (beta chain) appears in the sequencing data of a study of neoadjuvant nivolumab and ipilimumab in lung cancer. The overall study: The combination arm added day-1 ipilimumab 1 mg/kg to nivolumab 3 mg/kg on days 1, 15, 29. Overall study results and limits: Only a single major-pathologic-response sample was available for clonality analysis.

Clones were read by immunoSEQ multiplex PCR, and TCRdb kept only the in-frame ones, dropping some. The sample comprises about 18,000 clones, approximately 87% of which are singletons, and less than 2.5% rests with the top ten. The CDR3 loop spans 16 amino acids. V was pared by 3 bases and J by 0 bases, with 3 bases of the junction left unmatched. Germline V gives CDR1 SEHNR, CDR2 FQNEAQ (reference sequence). A word on this clone: Antigen unknown.

The sequencing used peripheral blood, collected before neoadjuvant nivolumab, alone or with ipilimumab. The gene calls are TRBV7-9 and TRBJ2-1; TRBD2 aligns across 9 bases. The receptor comes from an adult with non-small cell lung cancer. The CDR3 reads CASSFSSGISYNEQFF. The CDR3 nucleotides are TGTGCCAGCAGCTTTTCTAGCGGGATCTCCTACAATGAGCAGTTCTTC.